At least ten counts were recorded for the clone carrying this T cell receptor beta chain. Its specificity is not known. MiXCR was run by TCRdb on the PCR reads, yielding one entry per CDR3 protein. Altogether about 640,000 distinct CDR3 sequences are present, just under 20% being singletons, with the ten largest covering around 0.86%. This specimen comes from a study of molecular identifiers for immune sequencing clone quantification. Study context: Replicate experiments divided RNA from approximately 22,000 or 94,000 naive CD8 cells into five parts and sequenced four.

Trimming removed 3 bases at V and 1 base at J, with 10 bases between. Germline V gives CDR1 SGHRS, CDR2 YFSETQ. There are 14 residues in the CDR3. Whole-study results and caveats: Over 99% of effector molecules, but under 1% in naive cells, were held by clones with more than 20 RNA copies.

The sequencing sample was made of naive CD8+ T cells from blood, with Jurkat cell RNA spiked in. Subset: FACS-sorted CD8+CD4-CCR7+CD45RA+ naive T cells. This receptor was identified in a human donor in good health. Some libraries in this study had Jurkat cell RNA spiked in. This chain uses TRBV5-1 with TRBJ2-5, with D hard to call. The CDR3 loop reads CASSWNGLQETQYF. For the CDR3, the DNA is TGCGCCAGCAGCTGGAACGGGCTCCAAGAGACCCAGTACTTC.